This T cell receptor (beta chain) was obtained from a study of blood T cells in healthy people across ages. On this clonotype: The antigen remains undetermined.

The CDR3 is 16 amino acids. The germline V gene has CDR1 DFQATT and CDR2 SNEGSKA (reference sequence). V dropped 0 bases and J dropped 8; count of bases not matched to a gene: 13. Regarding the study as a whole: Donor CMV infection status was unknown, possibly confounding age-related changes in expanded clonotypes.

No fewer than 5.5 micrograms of total RNA were isolated from every sample. Together with a sample-barcoded 5' primer, a J-beta primer mix was included in a second PCR lasting about 6 to 11 cycles. TCRdb reprocessed the 5' RACE reads via MiXCR and lists one record per CDR3 protein. Here the sample spans approximately 690,000 distinct CDR3 sequences, roughly three fifths being singletons. The sample taken for sequencing was blood. This rearrangement joins TRBV20-1 to TRBJ1-2, with 9 nucleotides matching TRBD1. The TCR comes from a man in his 60s in good health. As DNA, the CDR3 is TGCAGTGCTAGAGACGCGGGGGCACAGGGGGCTCGAGGCTACACCTTC. Translating gives CSARDAGAQGARGYTF.